This entry lists 26 T cell receptor beta chains sequenced from one sample in a study of cytomegalovirus exposure and HLA in healthy donors. The PCR employed 60 Vbeta primers together with 13 Jbeta primers. Clones were sequenced by immunoSEQ multiplex PCR, and TCRdb holds only the in-frame ones, with some missing. The data hold around 180,000 clones, with just under 80% observed a single time. Sequenced: PBMCs. Receptors were obtained from a woman aged 50 to 60 in good health and CMV-seropositive.

This clone has more than one count but fewer than ten. The chain couples TRBV5-6 to TRBJ2-1; D is ambiguous. CDR3 length equals 13 residues. Germline V gene lookup returns CDR1 SGHDT and CDR2 YYEEEE. The V end was cut by 2 bases, the J end by 9 bases, with 12 bases between. CDR3 in amino acids: CASSLRPYGEQFF. The CDR3 DNA reads TGTGCCAGCAGCTTACGTCCCTACGGTGAGCAGTTCTTC. Combining the CDR3 with reference TRBV5-6 and TRBJ2-1 gives the whole variable domain DAGVTQSPTHLIKTRGQQVTLRCSPKSGHDTVSWYQQALGQGPQFIFQYYEEEERQRGNFPDRFSGHQFPNYSSELNVNALLLGDSALYLCASSLRPYGEQFFGPGTRLTVL.

V is TRBV30 and J is TRBJ2-1; TRBD2 aligns across 10 bases. V lost 1 base, J lost 4 bases, and 4 bases stayed unmatched. The CDR3 is made up of 15 amino acids. Looked up from germline, CDR1 is GTSNPN and CDR2 is SVGIG (reference sequence). CDR3 sequence: CAWSGTSGPYNEQFF. DNA of the CDR3: TGTGCCTGGAGTGGGACTAGCGGACCTTACAATGAGCAGTTCTTC.

The rearrangement links TRBV5-4 to TRBJ2-5; D is possibly TRBD1 (6 bases). The assigned J gene may be wrong: the sequence end matches TRBJ2-7 better. The germline gives CDR1 SGHNT, CDR2 YYREEE (reference sequence). The CDR3 extends over 13 amino acids. In DNA, the CDR3 is TGTGCCAGCAGCTCCGGACAGCTCTACGAGCAGTACTTC. It is translated as CASSSGQLYEQYF.

The chain uses TRBV7-3 and TRBJ2-6; D is perhaps TRBD1 (7 bases). The CDR3 totals 15 residues. V dropped 4 bases and J dropped 1 base, with 8 bases sitting between them. The V gene's germline CDR1 is SGHTA and CDR2 FQGTGA. The CDR3 DNA reads TGTGCCAGCAGCTCAGGGGGGTCTGGGGCCAACGTCCTGACTTTC. It is translated as CASSSGGSGANVLTF.

This chain connects TRBV5-1 to TRBJ2-3, with 13 nucleotides matching TRBD2. The CDR3 has 16 amino acids. The germline V gene encodes CDR1 SGHRS and CDR2 YFSETQ. The junction had 7 bases not matched to a gene; V was cut back by 4 bases and J by 5 bases. The CDR3 DNA reads TGCGCCAGCAGCCTCACTAGCGGGGGGGTAGGAGATACGCAGTATTTT. Translation gives CASSLTSGGVGDTQYF.

The V gene is TRBV27, the J gene TRBJ1-1; D is unclear. There are 13 residues in the CDR3. Trimming took off 9 bases at V and 2 bases at J, with 13 bases between the two ends. The germline CDR1 and CDR2 sequences are MNHEY and SMNVEV (reference sequence). In DNA form, the CDR3 reads TGTGCCAGTTCCTGGAGCACAAACACTGAAGCTTTCTTT. It translates to CASSWSTNTEAFF.

The genes are TRBV6-5 and TRBJ2-3, with TRBD2 matching 11 bases. The germline V gene has CDR1 MNHEY and CDR2 SVGAGI. V was clipped by 6 bases and J by 8 bases; unmatched bases: 10. The length of the CDR3 is 15 residues. The chain's CDR3 is CASRLAGDPGGTQYF. Here the CDR3 DNA reads TGTGCCAGCAGACTAGCGGGGGACCCTGGGGGTACGCAGTATTTT.

The CDR3 DNA follows: TGCAGCGTTGGTGGGACAGGGTGGCGGGGGGGGACAGATACGCAGTATTTT. This codes for CSVGGTGWRGGTDTQYF. The rearrangement joins TRBV29-1 to TRBJ2-3; possibly TRBD1 or TRBD2 for D (9 bases each). This CDR3 has 17 amino acids. Trimming shortened V by 4 bases and J by 3 bases, and 23 bases separated the two germline ends. Germline CDR1 SQVTM, CDR2 ANQGSEA.

This clone was detected a few times. This chain links TRBV19 with TRBJ1-1; no firm D call. The CDR3 loop spans 12 amino acids. V shed 3 bases and J shed 8 bases, with 10 bases lying between them. Germline V gives CDR1 LNHDA, CDR2 SQIVND (reference sequence). CDR3 loop: CASSIGISEAFF. The DNA of the CDR3 is TGTGCCAGTAGTATCGGGATAAGCGAAGCTTTCTTT.

J is TRBJ2-3 and V is TRBV9, with a weak D call TRBD1 (7 bases). Trimming took 7 bases from V and 5 from J, leaving 14 bases between them. The CDR3 has 13 amino acids. CDR1 is SGDLS, CDR2 YYNGEE, per germline. The CDR3 DNA reads as TGTGCCAGCGGTCAGGGGGGCGTAGATACGCAGTATTTT. Translated: CASGQGGVDTQYF. The whole variable domain, filled in from reference TRBV9 and TRBJ2-3, reads DSGVTQTPKHLITATGQRVTLRCSPRSGDLSVYWYQQSLDQGLQFLIQYYNGEERAKGNILERFSAQQFPDLHSELNLSSLELGDSALYFCASGQGGVDTQYFGPGTRLTVL.

The rearrangement joins TRBV7-9 to TRBJ2-3; 8 positions agree with TRBD2. V was pared by 7 bases and J by 3 bases, with 9 bases of the junction left unmatched. The CDR3 covers 15 residues. CDR1 and CDR2 (germline): SEHNR, FQNEAQ (reference sequence). The CDR3 is CASITRERGTDTQYF. As DNA, the CDR3 is TGTGCCAGCATCACCAGGGAGCGGGGGACAGATACGCAGTATTTT. Full variable domain (outside the CDR3, taken from reference TRBV7-9 and TRBJ2-3): DTGVSQNPRHKITKRGQNVTFRCDPISEHNRLYWYRQTLGQGPEFLTYFQNEAQLEKSRLLSDRFSAERPKGSFSTLEIQRTEQGDSAMYLCASITRERGTDTQYFGPGTRLTVL.

The chain joins TRBV29-1 to TRBJ2-1, with a possible D match to TRBD1 (6 bases). The length of the CDR3 is 12 residues. Germline CDR1 and CDR2: SQVTM and ANQGSEA. V was cut by 4 bases and J by 4 bases, with 8 bases left in between. The DNA of the CDR3 is TGCAGCGTTGTTGACAGGTACAATGAGCAGTTCTTC. Its translation: CSVVDRYNEQFF.

This chain links TRBV6-5 with TRBJ2-7, with 10 bases aligning to TRBD1. The junction had 6 bases not matched to a gene; V was cut back by 8 bases and J by 5 bases. The V gene's germline CDR1 is MNHEY and CDR2 SVGAGI. The CDR3 sequence is 13 residues long. As DNA, the CDR3 is TGTGCCAGCGGGGGACAGGGGTTCCACGAGCAGTACTTC. It encodes CASGGQGFHEQYF.

This sequence joins TRBV5-6 and TRBJ2-5; 7 nucleotides line up with TRBD1. Trimming removed 4 bases from V and 2 bases from J; junction bases left unmatched: 8. The V gene's germline CDR1 is SGHDT and CDR2 YYEEEE. The CDR3 contains 15 residues. The CDR3 DNA reads as TGTGCCAGCAGCATACGGGACAGACTGCAAGAGACCCAGTACTTC. This gives the protein CASSIRDRLQETQYF.

This clone was counted between two and nine times. The chain recombines TRBV5-1 with TRBJ2-3; 9 nucleotides agree with TRBD2. The length of the CDR3 is 17 residues. Trimming removed 1 base from V and 1 base from J; junction bases left unmatched: 7. The germline V gene has CDR1 SGHRS and CDR2 YFSETQ. The CDR3 loop is CASSLRGAGGGTDTQYF. The CDR3 DNA is TGCGCCAGCAGCTTGCGAGGAGCGGGGGGTGGCACAGATACGCAGTATTTT.

A word on this clone: The same CDR3 arises from other DNA sequences in this sample as well. The gene calls are TRBV9 and TRBJ2-2; 9 bases are shared with TRBD2. The CDR3 has 17 residues. Per germline, CDR1 SGDLS and CDR2 YYNGEE. V shed 0 bases, J shed 0 bases, and the junction held 3 bases outside the gene matches. In DNA, the CDR3 is TGTGCCAGCAGCGTAGGAGGCGGGGGGGCGAACACCGGGGAGCTGTTTTTT. It yields the protein CASSVGGGGANTGELFF. Complete variable domain (other parts from reference TRBV9 and TRBJ2-2): DSGVTQTPKHLITATGQRVTLRCSPRSGDLSVYWYQQSLDQGLQFLIQYYNGEERAKGNILERFSAQQFPDLHSELNLSSLELGDSALYFCASSVGGGGANTGELFFGEGSRLTVL.

This clone was recorded a few times. CDR3 sequence (DNA): TGTGCCAGCACCTTTCGGAGAGCCCGTATCTATGGCTACACCTTC. This gives the protein CASTFRRARIYGYTF. J is TRBJ1-2 and V is TRBV5-8; D gene ambiguous. In germline, CDR1 is SGHTS, CDR2 YDEGEE. CDR3 size: 15 residues. The ends were cut back, 6 bases at V and 4 bases at J, with 19 bases in the middle.

V is TRBV13 and J is TRBJ1-2; 8 bases are shared with TRBD1. CDR3 length equals 14 residues. Germline CDR1 reads PRHDT; CDR2 reads FYEKMQ (reference sequence). Trimming took 4 bases from V and 2 from J; bases not matched to a gene: 3. In nucleotides, the CDR3 is TGTGCCAGCAGCTCACAGGGGGAGAACTATGGCTACACCTTC. It yields the protein CASSSQGENYGYTF.

V usage is TRBV11-2 and J usage is TRBJ2-7, with D possibly TRBD2 on 5 matching bases. Germline lookup yields CDR1 SGHAT and CDR2 FQNNGV. This CDR3 contains 13 residues. V lost 1 base and J lost 7, with 11 bases in between. The chain's CDR3 is CASSLGRTSEQYF. The CDR3 nucleotides read TGTGCCAGCAGCTTAGGCAGGACTTCGGAGCAGTACTTC.

Details on this clone: Because the CDR3 is missing its conserved closing phenylalanine or tryptophan, this is likely a read error. The limits of the CDR3 on the DNA are not certain, so only TCRdb's listed CDR3 is given. The CDR3 here is CASKVLGTG. The chain has TRBV6-1 and TRBJ1-1; the D call TRBD1 from the table was never checked on the DNA. Germline V gene lookup returns CDR1 MNHNS and CDR2 SASEGT. The CDR3 has 9 amino acids, counting both end residues.

CDR3 region: CASSEAWDSTCEQYF. CDR3 in DNA: TGTGCCAGCAGTGAAGCGTGGGACAGTACCTGCGAGCAGTACTTC. This sequence joins TRBV2 and TRBJ2-7; 7 bases agree with TRBD1. In germline, CDR1 is SNHLY, CDR2 FYNNEI. Losses at the gene ends were 0 bases for V and 6 bases for J; bases not matched to a gene: 8. The CDR3 has 15 residues.

This clone was recorded only once. The rearrangement uses TRBV7-3 and TRBJ2-3; 10 bases are shared with TRBD2. V gave up 5 bases and J gave up 4 bases; unmatched junction bases: 6. The CDR3 is 15 amino acids. Germline loops: CDR1 SGHTA, CDR2 FQGTGA. CDR3 bases: TGTGCCAGCAGCCCAGGGGGACTAGCGCCAGATACGCAGTATTTT. The encoded protein is CASSPGGLAPDTQYF.

This clone was seen only once. This rearrangement joins TRBV10-1 to TRBJ2-5, with a possible D match to TRBD2 (5 bases). V lost 8 bases and J lost 4, with 14 bases in between. The germline V gene has CDR1 WNHNN and CDR2 SYGVQD (reference sequence). The CDR3 consists of 13 residues. For the CDR3, the DNA is TGCGCCAGCCGGGCCGGCGAGGGAGAGACCCAGTACTTC. Amino acid sequence: CASRAGEGETQYF.

The chain couples TRBV4-1 to TRBJ2-7; TRBD2 matches 8 bases. CDR3 size: 15 residues. V shed 1 base and J 0 bases; nucleotides not matched to a gene: 2. Germline V gene lookup returns CDR1 MGHRA and CDR2 YSYEKL. The CDR3 DNA is TGCGCCAGCAGCCAAGGCAGCGGGGGCTCCTACGAGCAGTACTTC. Residues: CASSQGSGGSYEQYF.

This clone was seen only a few times. The same CDR3 can be traced to other DNA sequences in this sample. This chain connects TRBV7-9 to TRBJ1-1, with TRBD1 matching 7 bases. V was pared by 5 bases and J by 0 bases, with 6 bases of the junction left unmatched. CDR3 length equals 15 residues. Germline V gene data show CDR1 as SEHNR and CDR2 as FQNEAQ (reference sequence). The DNA of the CDR3 is TGTGCCAGCAGCCCCCGACAGGGACTGAACACTGAAGCTTTCTTT. Translating gives CASSPRQGLNTEAFF.

The chain recombines TRBV27 with TRBJ1-1; maybe TRBD1 (5 bases). The CDR3 sequence is 14 residues long. Germline V gene lookup returns CDR1 MNHEY and CDR2 SMNVEV (reference sequence). Between the trimmed V and J ends, which lost 0 bases and 4 bases, there was a span of 9 bases. The CDR3 region has the DNA TGTGCCAGCAGTTTATCTAGGCAGGGCACTGAAGCTTTCTTT. Encoded protein: CASSLSRQGTEAFF.